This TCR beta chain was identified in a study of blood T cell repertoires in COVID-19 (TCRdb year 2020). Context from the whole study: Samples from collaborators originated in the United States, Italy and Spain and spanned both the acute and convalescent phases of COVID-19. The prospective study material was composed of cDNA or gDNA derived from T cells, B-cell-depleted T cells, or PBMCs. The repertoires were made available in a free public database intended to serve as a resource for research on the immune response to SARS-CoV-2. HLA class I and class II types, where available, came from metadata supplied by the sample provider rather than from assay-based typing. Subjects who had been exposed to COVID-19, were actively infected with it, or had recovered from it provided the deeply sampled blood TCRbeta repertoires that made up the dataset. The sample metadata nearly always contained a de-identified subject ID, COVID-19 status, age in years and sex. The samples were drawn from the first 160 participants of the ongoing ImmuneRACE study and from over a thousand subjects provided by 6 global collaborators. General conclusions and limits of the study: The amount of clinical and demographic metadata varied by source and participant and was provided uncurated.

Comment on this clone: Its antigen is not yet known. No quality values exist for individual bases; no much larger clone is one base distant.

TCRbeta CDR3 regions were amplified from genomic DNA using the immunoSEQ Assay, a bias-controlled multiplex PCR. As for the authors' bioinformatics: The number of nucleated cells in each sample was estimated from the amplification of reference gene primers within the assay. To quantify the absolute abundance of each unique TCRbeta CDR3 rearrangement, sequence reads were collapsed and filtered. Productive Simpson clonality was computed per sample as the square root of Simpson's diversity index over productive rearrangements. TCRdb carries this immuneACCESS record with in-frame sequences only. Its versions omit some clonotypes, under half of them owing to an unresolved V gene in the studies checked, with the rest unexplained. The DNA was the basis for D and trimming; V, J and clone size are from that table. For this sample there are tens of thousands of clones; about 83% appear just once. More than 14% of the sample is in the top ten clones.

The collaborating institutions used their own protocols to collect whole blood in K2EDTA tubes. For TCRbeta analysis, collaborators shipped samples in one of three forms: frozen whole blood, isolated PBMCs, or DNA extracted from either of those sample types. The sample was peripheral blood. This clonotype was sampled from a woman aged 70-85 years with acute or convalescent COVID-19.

The encoded CDR3 is CASSLAVNTEAFF. The DNA sequence is as follows: TGTGCCAGCAGCTTGGCCGTGAACACTGAAGCTTTCTTT. The chain is made from TRBV5-6 and TRBJ1-1; there is no confident call for the D gene. From its cysteine to its phenylalanine, the CDR3 spans 13 amino acids. Kept here is only the CDR3 DNA, which spans 39 bases and is read in frame from base 1. Trimming costs V 0 bases and J 0 bases, and their ends lie 3 bases apart. As encoded in the germline V gene, CDR1 is SGHDT while CDR2 is YYEEEE.